The T cell receptor (beta chain) under discussion was sequenced for a study of T cells after yellow fever vaccination. Study conclusions and caveats: Weaker, the secondary response peaked sooner, at day 5 versus 15.

This clonotype has just a few counts. Its antigen is unknown. UMIs and a universal primer site were added when TCR cDNA was made by 5'RACE template switching. TCRdb analysed the 5' RACE reads with MiXCR anew, one entry per CDR3 protein. The table lists about 350,000 distinct CDR3 sequences, about 4% of them singletons. CDR1 and CDR2 (germline): SGHAT, FQNNGV. V was trimmed by 5 bases and J by 6 bases, leaving 23 bases between them. The CDR3 has 17 amino acids. The sequencing here drew on PBMCs, taken 5 days after the yellow fever booster vaccination. The chain is built from TRBV11-2 and TRBJ2-1, with D perhaps TRBD2 (6 bases). This clonotype was sampled from a man younger than 35 who received the YFV17D yellow fever vaccine. The CDR3 nucleotides are TGTGCCAGCAGCGGCATTGGTGTACGGGGGAAGGGCAATGAGCAGTTCTTC. Translation: CASSGIGVRGKGNEQFF. Using reference TRBV11-2 and TRBJ2-1 for the parts outside the CDR3, the full variable domain is EAGVAQSPRYKIIEKRQSVAFWCNPISGHATLYWYQQILGQGPKLLIQFQNNGVVDDSQLPKDRFSAERLKGVDSTLKIQPAKLEDSAVYLCASSGIGVRGKGNEQFFGPGTRLTVL.